The 14 T cell receptor beta chains below come from one sample, sequenced in a study of T cell responses to AZD1222 COVID-19 vaccine. Profiling relied on immunoSEQ multiplex PCR, and the TCRdb table lists in-frame clones only, not all of them. The profile shows about 150,000 clones, around 90% of them singletons. The sample here was peripheral blood, taken on day 0 of AZD1222 vaccination. These receptors were collected from an adult in good health.

J is TRBJ1-2 and V is TRBV5-1; 11 bases agree with TRBD1. The CDR3 extends over 14 amino acids. Germline V lookup: CDR1 SGHRS, CDR2 YFSETQ. After removal of 4 bases from V and 4 bases from J, the junction contained 3 bases not matched to a gene. CDR3 amino acids: CASSAGTGGYGYTF. CDR3 nucleotides: TGCGCCAGCAGCGCCGGGACAGGGGGCTATGGCTACACCTTC.

The chain couples TRBV27 to TRBJ2-3; D possibly corresponds to TRBD1 (5 bases). The CDR3 extends over 15 amino acids. V was cut by 4 bases and J by 0 bases, with 11 bases left in between. CDR1 and CDR2 (germline): MNHEY, SMNVEV (reference sequence). CDR3 sequence: CASSSPTESTDTQYF. In nucleotides, the CDR3 is TGTGCCAGCAGTTCCCCGACAGAAAGCACAGATACGCAGTATTTT.

V gene TRBV12-3 or TRBV12-4 combines with J gene TRBJ1-2, with 8 nucleotides matching TRBD1. J was trimmed by 4 bases and V by 5 bases; bases with no gene match: 0. The CDR3 covers 12 residues. CDR3 amino acids: CASSGQGYGYTF. DNA for the CDR3: TGTGCCAGCAGTGGACAGGGCTATGGCTACACCTTC.

V and J are TRBV6-2 or TRBV6-3 and TRBJ1-2; D unresolved. Trimming removed 3 bases at V and 3 bases at J, with 14 bases between. Germline V gene lookup returns CDR1 MNHEY and CDR2 SVGEGT. The CDR3 totals 15 residues. CDR3: CASSYIYRGDYGYTF. DNA for the CDR3: TGTGCCAGCAGTTATATCTATCGGGGAGACTATGGCTACACCTTC.

The chain uses TRBV12-3 or TRBV12-4 and TRBJ1-5; no firm D call. V lost 6 bases to trimming and J lost 0 bases, with 6 bases between them. CDR3 length: 13 residues. The CDR3 protein is CASRTSSNQPQHF. In DNA, the CDR3 is TGTGCCAGCAGGACAAGTAGCAATCAGCCCCAGCATTTT.

The J gene is TRBJ2-7, the V gene TRBV2, with D perhaps matching TRBD2 (7 bases). The length of the CDR3 is 15 residues. Looked up from germline, CDR1 is SNHLY and CDR2 is FYNNEI. V was cut by 6 bases and J by 0 bases, with 15 bases left in between. CDR3 bases: TGTGCCAGCAGAATTGACGGGGGGCCCTCCTACGAGCAGTACTTC. Protein product: CASRIDGGPSYEQYF.

The rearrangement links TRBV28 to TRBJ1-6; the D gene is possibly TRBD1 (6 bases). The CDR3 is made up of 15 amino acids. V dropped 5 bases and J dropped 7 bases, with 15 bases sitting between them. The germline CDR1 and CDR2 sequences are MDHEN and SYDVKM. CDR3 loop: CASSNPGQGNSPLHF. For the CDR3, the DNA is TGTGCCAGCAGTAACCCCGGGCAGGGGAATTCACCCCTCCACTTT.

V gene TRBV6-2 or TRBV6-3 combines with J gene TRBJ1-1; possible D gene TRBD1, 6 bases. Germline V gene lookup returns CDR1 MNHEY and CDR2 SVGEGT. There are 15 residues in the CDR3. The V end lost 6 bases, the J end lost 4 bases, and 18 bases lay between the germline ends. Here the CDR3 reads CASSPTPTGFTEAFF. The CDR3, as DNA: TGTGCCAGCAGCCCGACACCGACAGGTTTCACTGAAGCTTTCTTT.

This clone appeared a few times. The chain's CDR3 is CASSVDGSDRTQYF. The CDR3 nucleotides read TGTGCCAGCAGCGTAGATGGGTCGGATCGTACGCAGTATTTT. The rearrangement joins TRBV9 to TRBJ2-3; D not resolved. The V and J ends lost 0 bases and 8 bases respectively, with 13 bases between them. The CDR3 is 14 amino acids. Germline CDR1 is SGDLS and CDR2 is YYNGEE. The full variable domain, rest sourced from reference TRBV9 and TRBJ2-3, is DSGVTQTPKHLITATGQRVTLRCSPRSGDLSVYWYQQSLDQGLQFLIQYYNGEERAKGNILERFSAQQFPDLHSELNLSSLELGDSALYFCASSVDGSDRTQYFGPGTRLTVL.

The gene calls are TRBV6-6 and TRBJ1-2; TRBD1 is a possible D gene (5 bases). In germline, CDR1 is MNHNY, CDR2 SVGAGI (reference sequence). Trimming left V 5 bases short and J 5 bases short, with 15 bases between. CDR3 length equals 14 residues. As DNA, the CDR3 is TGTGCCAGCAGTCCCTCGCAGGGAACTTATGGCTACACCTTC. It yields the protein CASSPSQGTYGYTF.

The rearrangement uses TRBV3-1 (or the pseudogene TRBV3-2) and TRBJ1-2; D is ambiguous. CDR1 is LGHDT, CDR2 YNNKEL, per germline (reference sequence). The length of the CDR3 is 12 residues. V was clipped by 1 base and J by 6 bases, with 6 bases between them. In nucleotides, the CDR3 is TGTGCCAGCAGCCAAGGAAGGGATGGCTACACCTTC. Residues: CASSQGRDGYTF.

The V call is TRBV9, the J call TRBJ2-1; 9 bases map to TRBD2. This CDR3 is 16 amino acids long. Germline CDR1 is SGDLS and CDR2 is YYNGEE. Unmatched junction bases numbered 1, after V lost 0 bases and J lost 0 bases. CDR3 DNA sequence: TGTGCCAGCAGCGTAGGACTAGCGGTCTCCTACAATGAGCAGTTCTTC. It codes for CASSVGLAVSYNEQFF.

V and J are TRBV5-6 and TRBJ1-1; D unclear. Trimming took 6 bases from V and 11 from J, leaving 17 bases between them. The CDR3 covers 12 residues. CDR1 is SGHDT and CDR2 is YYEEEE in the germline V gene. DNA for the CDR3: TGTGCCAGCAACCTCGGGATGGGAGTGGCTTTCTTT. This encodes CASNLGMGVAFF.

The rearrangement links TRBV7-2 to TRBJ2-3; TRBD2 matches 9 bases. Trimming at V came to 1 base and at J to 2 bases, leaving 13 bases not matched to a gene. There are 19 residues in the CDR3. Germline V gene sequence: CDR1 SGHTA, CDR2 FQGNSA. The CDR3 loop reads CASSLEVFVAGAYTDTQYF. CDR3 nucleotide sequence: TGTGCCAGCAGCTTAGAAGTGTTTGTAGCGGGGGCCTACACAGATACGCAGTATTTT.